A selection of T cell receptor beta chains follows, all from one sample in a study of post-analysis software for immune sequencing data. TCRdb re-derived calls from the PCR reads in MiXCR, one entry per CDR3 protein. The table has 400,000 to 500,000 distinct CDR3 sequences, less than 40% seen once; the top ten hold roughly 8.2%. The specimen sequenced was blood. Receptor source: a girl aged 2-10 years with multiple sclerosis. CDR3s include the opening cysteine and the closing phenylalanine or tryptophan. The D gene is left open where the match is weak. Where a row states a size, it is once, few, many or the class of an expanded clone; other rows omit it.

d_call	j_call	v_call	clone_size	cdr3_nt	cdr3_aa
TRBD2	TRBJ2-7	TRBV20-1	NA	TGCAGTGCTAGACACTTGACTAGCGGGCCCGAGCAGTACTTC	CSARHLTSGPEQYF
NA	TRBJ2-3	TRBV7-2	few	TGTGCCAGCCTCCGACTAATCACAGATACGCAGTATTTT	CASLRLITDTQYF
NA	TRBJ2-7	TRBV14	NA	TGTGCCAGCAGCCAAGGAAGAGCGAGACACGGCTACGAGCAGTACTTC	CASSQGRARHGYEQYF
NA	TRBJ2-1	TRBV6-5	few	TGTGCCAGCAGTTACTCGGAACAGAGCTCCTACAATGAGCAGTTCTTC	CASSYSEQSSYNEQFF
NA	TRBJ2-5	TRBV28	NA	TGTGCCAGCGGCCAGGGACGGGAGCAGTACTTC	CASGQGREQYF
TRBD1	TRBJ2-3	TRBV7-2	NA	TGTGCCAGCAGCTTTACAGGGGGCATCGCAGATACGCAGTATTTT	CASSFTGGIADTQYF
NA	TRBJ2-4	TRBV3-1	NA	TGTGCCAGCAGCCAAGTAAGACCGGGACTACATCCCGGGGGACAAACAAACATTCAGTACTTC	CASSQVRPGLHPGGQTNIQYF
NA	TRBJ2-7	TRBV4-2	few	TGTGCCAGCAGCCAAGAGGCGACAGTAAGCTACGAGCAGTACTTC	CASSQEATVSYEQYF
NA	TRBJ1-5	TRBV9	NA	TGTGCCAGCAGCCAAGGAGGGACCAGGCAGCCCCAGCATTTT	CASSQGGTRQPQHF
TRBD2	TRBJ2-1	TRBV12-3/TRBV12-4	few	TGTGCCAGCAGTTTTTACCCGGGACTAGCGGGGAGCTCCTACAATGAGCAGTTCTTC	CASSFYPGLAGSSYNEQFF
TRBD2	TRBJ2-7	TRBV14	NA	TGTGCCAGCAGCCGACTAGCGGGGGACTACGAGCAGTACTTC	CASSRLAGDYEQYF
NA	TRBJ1-5	TRBV20-1	NA	TGCAGTGCCGTTAAAACCGGACGGGGGAATCAGCCCCAGCATTTT	CSAVKTGRGNQPQHF
NA	TRBJ2-1	TRBV5-1	few	TGCGCCAGCAGCTGGCGTGGTGAGCAGTTCTTC	CASSWRGEQFF
NA	TRBJ2-1	TRBV20-1	few	TGCAGTGCTAGACAACGACTTGCCTACAATGAGCAGTTCTTC	CSARQRLAYNEQFF
NA	TRBJ2-7	TRBV6-1	once	TGTGCCAGCAGTGACGGGACGAACTACGAGCAGTACTTC	CASSDGTNYEQYF
NA	TRBJ2-2	TRBV11-1	once	TGTGCCAGCAGCTTATTTGGGGGCACCGGGGAGCTGTTTTTT	CASSLFGGTGELFF
NA	TRBJ2-1	TRBV7-3	NA	TGTGCCAGCAGCCCCCAGCAGGGGGGGAATGAGCAGTTCTTC	CASSPQQGGNEQFF
NA	TRBJ1-2	TRBV20-1	NA	TGCAGTGCTCCGGGCTATGGCTACACCTTC	CSAPGYGYTF
TRBD2	TRBJ2-1	TRBV10-3	few	TGTGCCATCAGTGGTTCCTCAGGGAGGGACCGGAATGAGCAGTTCTTC	CAISGSSGRDRNEQFF
NA	TRBJ2-3	TRBV7-2	NA	TGTGCCAGCAGCTTAGAGACGAGGGAGCGGACTCCATACACAGATACGCAGTATTTT	CASSLETRERTPYTDTQYF
TRBD2	TRBJ2-7	TRBV7-6	few	TGTGCCAGCAGCTATACGACTAGCGGGGGGTCCTACGAGCAGTACTTC	CASSYTTSGGSYEQYF
TRBD2	TRBJ2-1	TRBV20-1	few	TGCAGTGCCCGTTTCCTACTGGGCGGGGGGGCCAATGAGCAGTTCTTC	CSARFLLGGGANEQFF
TRBD1	TRBJ1-2	TRBV5-1	NA	TGCGCCAGCAGCCAACGACAGGGGGCAGGTGGCTACACCTTC	CASSQRQGAGGYTF
NA	TRBJ2-7	TRBV20-1	few	TGCAGTGCTAGGTCGAGTGGTCTAGATGAGCAGTACTTC	CSARSSGLDEQYF
NA	TRBJ2-6	TRBV4-2	NA	TGTGCCAGCAGCCAAGATCGATACGGGCGCGGGGCCAACGTCCTGACTTTC	CASSQDRYGRGANVLTF
NA	TRBJ2-7	TRBV5-1	NA	TGCGCCAGCAGCGCAATTCCCTACGAGCAGTACTTC	CASSAIPYEQYF
NA	TRBJ1-2	TRBV4-3	NA	TGCGCCAACAGCCAGGACAGCCCGTATGGCTACACCTTC	CANSQDSPYGYTF
NA	TRBJ2-7	TRBV7-6	NA	TGTGCCAGCAGCCCCCGTCCCTCCCCGTCGAGAGGCGAGCAGTACTTC	CASSPRPSPSRGEQYF
NA	TRBJ2-5	TRBV12-3/TRBV12-4	NA	TGTGCCAGCGGTTTAAGAAAAGAGACCCAGTACTTC	CASGLRKETQYF
TRBD1	TRBJ1-2	TRBV12-3/TRBV12-4	few	TGTGCCAGCAGTCGTCCGGGACAGGGGCACTATGGCTACACCTTC	CASSRPGQGHYGYTF
TRBD2	TRBJ2-7	TRBV10-3	few	TGTGCCATAGGGACTAGCGAAACCTACGAGCAGTACTTC	CAIGTSETYEQYF
TRBD2	TRBJ2-3	TRBV7-3	NA	TGTGCCAGCAGCCCCCGTAGTAGCGGGGTAGATACGCAGTATTTT	CASSPRSSGVDTQYF
NA	TRBJ2-7	TRBV20-1	few	TGCAGTGCTAGAGTAGGGGGCTACGAGCAGTACTTC	CSARVGGYEQYF
NA	TRBJ2-1	TRBV15	NA	TGTGCCACCAGCAGAGATGTTTATGAGCAGTTCTTC	CATSRDVYEQFF